This T cell receptor (beta chain) emerged from a study of blood T cell repertoires in COVID-19. About the study: Italy, Spain and the United States were the sources of the convalescent and acute COVID-19 samples.

Original handling: Reference gene primer amplification in the assay estimated nucleated cell counts. TCRdb's table, derived via immunoSEQ multiplex PCR, lists solely in-frame clones and lacks some. The V and J calls and clone size were taken over from that table, and D and trimming were inferred from the DNA. Of fewer than 300,000 clones in the sample, around 80% were seen once. Living in under 30 US areas, the participants were between about 18 and 95 years of age. Trimming left V 3 bases short and J 6 bases short, with 20 bases between. The germline V gene has CDR1 LNHDA and CDR2 SQIVND (reference sequence). The CDR3 has 17 amino acids.

The J gene is TRBJ2-2, the V gene TRBV19, with a weak D call TRBD2 (6 bases). The source of this sequence is a man in his forties who had been exposed to COVID-19. Sequencing used PBMCs or T cells enriched from blood (not recorded which). The CDR3 protein is CASSMRAAGLRPGELFF. The DNA of the CDR3 is TGTGCCAGTAGTATGCGGGCCGCGGGACTCAGACCCGGGGAGCTGTTTTTT.